A single TCR beta chain is shown here with its context. Antigen unknown. The CDR3 extends over 14 amino acids. The entry originates in a study of beta chain features in type 1 diabetes. Notes on the study in general: Sequencing from cDNA could over-represent high-TCR-expressing cells.

Expressed TCRB transcripts were sequenced, since all the RNA that had been isolated was reverse transcribed. Repertoires were generated with immunoSEQ multiplex PCR, while TCRdb's copy carries only in-frame clones and drops some. Of about 470,000 clones in the sample, approximately 31% are singletons; the top ten hold about 0.065%. Source material: naive CD4+ T cells from blood. The chain couples TRBV21-1 to TRBJ2-7. TRBV21-1 is termed a pseudogene. This TCR was sampled from a man younger than 30 in good health. CDR3 residues: CASSKGPRSYEQYF. The CDR3 DNA sequence: TGTGCCAGCAGCAAAGGACCCCGCTCCTACGAGCAGTACTTC.